Given below is one T cell receptor beta chain in context. Its antigen is unknown. The junction and the germline gene differ at one end; a read error may be behind it. The data originate from a study of tumor and adjacent non-tumor tissue in lung cancer. The template was RNA from unsorted bulk tissue. This non-tumor lung sample came from over 3 cm beyond the tumor edge. Looked up from germline, CDR1 is SGHDN and CDR2 is FVKESK. The CDR3 has 13 residues. Broader study findings: Compared with tumor, normal lung showed significantly lower TCR diversity. Tumor repertoires had a smaller top 100 clone share than normal lung.

A modified ARM-PCR protocol with three rounds of nested PCR amplified TCRbeta. MiXCR, applied by TCRdb to the multiplex PCR reads, yields one record per CDR3 protein. Of about 67,000 distinct CDR3 sequences in the sample, more than 75% are singletons; the top ten hold 45%. The material sequenced was distant non-tumor lung tissue. This sequence was found in a man between 60 and 75 years old with non-small cell lung cancer. The chain uses TRBV14 and TRBJ2-3; TRBD2 matches 8 bases. CDR3 region: CASSQERSGRFSF. The CDR3 DNA sequence: TGTGCCAGCAGCCAAGAAAGGAGCGGGAGATTTAGTTTT.